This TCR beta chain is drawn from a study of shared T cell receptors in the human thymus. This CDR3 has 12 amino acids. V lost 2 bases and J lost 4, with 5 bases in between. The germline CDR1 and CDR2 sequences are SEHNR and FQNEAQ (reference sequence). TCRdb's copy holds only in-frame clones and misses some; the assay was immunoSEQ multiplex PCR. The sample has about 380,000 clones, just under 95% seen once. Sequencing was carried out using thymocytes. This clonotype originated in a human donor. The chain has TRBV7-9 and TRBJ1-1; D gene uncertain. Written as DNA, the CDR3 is TGTGCCAGCAGCTTACTCGGCACTGAAGCTTTCTTT. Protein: CASSLLGTEAFF.